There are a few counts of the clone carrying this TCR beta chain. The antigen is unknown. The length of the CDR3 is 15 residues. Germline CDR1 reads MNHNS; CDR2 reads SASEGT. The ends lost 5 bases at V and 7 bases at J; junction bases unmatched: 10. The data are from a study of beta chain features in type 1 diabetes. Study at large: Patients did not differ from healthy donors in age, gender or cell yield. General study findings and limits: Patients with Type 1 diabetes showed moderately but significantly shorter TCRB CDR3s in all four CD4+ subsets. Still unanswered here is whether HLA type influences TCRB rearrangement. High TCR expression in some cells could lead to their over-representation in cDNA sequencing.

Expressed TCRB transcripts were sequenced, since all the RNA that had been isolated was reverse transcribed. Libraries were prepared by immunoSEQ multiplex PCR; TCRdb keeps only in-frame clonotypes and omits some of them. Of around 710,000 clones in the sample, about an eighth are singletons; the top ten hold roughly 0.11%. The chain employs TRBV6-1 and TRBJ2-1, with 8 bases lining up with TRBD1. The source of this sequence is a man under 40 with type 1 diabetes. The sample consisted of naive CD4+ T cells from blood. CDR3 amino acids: CASSTPDRVRNEQFF. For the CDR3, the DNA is TGTGCCAGCAGTACGCCGGACAGGGTGCGGAATGAGCAGTTCTTC.